The present TCR beta chain was sequenced within a study of cytomegalovirus exposure and HLA in healthy donors. The V end was cut by 1 base, the J end by 6 bases, with 12 bases between. Per germline, CDR1 SGHAT and CDR2 FQNNGV. The CDR3 loop spans 14 amino acids. PCR amplification relied on 60 Vbeta primers (plus 13 Jbeta primers). Profiling relied on immunoSEQ multiplex PCR, and the TCRdb table lists in-frame clones only, not all of them. This repertoire shows 100,000 or so clones, about 84% found once; its top ten account for 2% to 2.5%. This receptor was obtained from a man between 18 and 29 years old in good health and CMV-seronegative. The V call is TRBV11-2, the J call TRBJ1-1; D ambiguous. Sample: PBMCs. The CDR3 nucleotides are TGTGCCAGCAGCTTAGTTTCGGGAATGTCTGAAGCTTTCTTT. Translating gives CASSLVSGMSEAFF.